Given below is one T cell receptor (beta chain) in context. Authors' data handling: Nucleated cell counts were estimated from reference gene primer amplification. TCRdb's copy holds only in-frame clones and misses some; the assay was immunoSEQ multiplex PCR. The V and J calls and clone size were taken over from that table, and D and trimming were inferred from the DNA. Altogether under 200,000 clones are present, under 90% being singletons, with the ten largest covering around 6.9%. The source of the sample is a study of blood T cell repertoires in COVID-19. About the research overall: Spain, Italy and the United States supplied samples that represented acute and convalescent COVID-19. Sample material is recorded as cDNA or gDNA derived from T cells, B-cell-depleted T cells, or PBMCs.

Germline V gene data show CDR1 as SGHKS and CDR2 as YYEKEE (reference sequence). The CDR3 length is 13 residues. V was trimmed by 3 bases and J by 8 bases, leaving 13 bases between them. The receptor was isolated from a man in his 60s with acute or convalescent COVID-19. The V call is TRBV5-5, the J call TRBJ2-3; TRBD2 is a possible D gene (6 bases). Sequencing input: peripheral blood. The CDR3 DNA is TGTGCCAGCAGCTCGGAGGGTGTAGGTACGCAGTATTTT. It is translated as CASSSEGVGTQYF.